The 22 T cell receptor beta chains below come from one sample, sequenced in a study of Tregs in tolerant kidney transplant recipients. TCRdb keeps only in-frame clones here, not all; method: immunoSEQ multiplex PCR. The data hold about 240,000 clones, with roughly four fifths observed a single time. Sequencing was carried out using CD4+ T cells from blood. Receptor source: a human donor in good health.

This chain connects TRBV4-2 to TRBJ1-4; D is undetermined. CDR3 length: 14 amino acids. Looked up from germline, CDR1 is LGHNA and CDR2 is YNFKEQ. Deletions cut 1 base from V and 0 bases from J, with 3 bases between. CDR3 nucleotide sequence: TGTGCCAGCAGCCAAGCTGCAACTAATGAAAAACTGTTTTTT. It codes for CASSQAATNEKLFF.

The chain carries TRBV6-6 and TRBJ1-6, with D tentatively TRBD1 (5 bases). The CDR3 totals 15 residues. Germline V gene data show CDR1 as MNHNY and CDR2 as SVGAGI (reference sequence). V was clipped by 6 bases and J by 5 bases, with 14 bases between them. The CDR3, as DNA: TGTGCCAGCAGCCGCGACAGTAATAATAATTCACCCCTCCACTTT. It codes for CASSRDSNNNSPLHF.

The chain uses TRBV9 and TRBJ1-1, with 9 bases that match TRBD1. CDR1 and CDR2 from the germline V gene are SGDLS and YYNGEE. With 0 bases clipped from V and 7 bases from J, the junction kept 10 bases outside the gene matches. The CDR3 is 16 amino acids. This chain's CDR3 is CASSVAGLDRGNEAFF. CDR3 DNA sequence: TGTGCCAGCAGCGTAGCGGGACTGGACAGGGGCAATGAAGCTTTCTTT.

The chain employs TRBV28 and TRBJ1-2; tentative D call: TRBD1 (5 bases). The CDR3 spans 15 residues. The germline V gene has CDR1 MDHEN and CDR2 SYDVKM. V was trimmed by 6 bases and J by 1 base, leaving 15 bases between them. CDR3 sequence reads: CASRLTGSNNYGYTF. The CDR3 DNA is TGTGCCAGCAGGTTAACAGGCTCCAATAACTATGGCTACACCTTC.

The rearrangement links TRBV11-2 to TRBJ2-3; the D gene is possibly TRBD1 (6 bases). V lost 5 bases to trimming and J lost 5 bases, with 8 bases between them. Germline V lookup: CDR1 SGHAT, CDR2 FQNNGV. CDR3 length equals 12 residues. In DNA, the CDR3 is TGTGCCAGCAGCGCCAGGGGAGATACGCAGTATTTT. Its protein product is CASSARGDTQYF.

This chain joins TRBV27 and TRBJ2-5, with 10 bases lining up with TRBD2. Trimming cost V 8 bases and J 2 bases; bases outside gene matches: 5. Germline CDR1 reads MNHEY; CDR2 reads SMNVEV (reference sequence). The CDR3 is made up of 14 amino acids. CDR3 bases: TGTGCCAGCCGGCTAGCGGGGGCTCAAGAGACCCAGTACTTC. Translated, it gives CASRLAGAQETQYF.

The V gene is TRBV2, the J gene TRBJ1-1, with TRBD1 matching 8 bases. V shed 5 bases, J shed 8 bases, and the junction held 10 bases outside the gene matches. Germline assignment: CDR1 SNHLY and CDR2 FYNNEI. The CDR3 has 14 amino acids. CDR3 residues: CASSYQGQVGEAFF. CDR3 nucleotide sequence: TGTGCCAGCAGTTACCAGGGACAGGTGGGGGAAGCTTTCTTT. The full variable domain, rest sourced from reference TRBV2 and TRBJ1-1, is EPEVTQTPSHQVTQMGQEVILRCVPISNHLYFYWYRQILGQKVEFLVSFYNNEISEKSEIFDDQFSVERPDGSNFTLKIRSTKLEDSAMYFCASSYQGQVGEAFFGQGTRLTVV.

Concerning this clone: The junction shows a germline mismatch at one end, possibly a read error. In DNA, the CDR3 is TGTGCCAGCCGGGGGACAGGGGAGCAGTACTTC. This gives the protein CASRGTGEQYF. The genes are TRBV5-1 and TRBJ2-7; 9 bases map to TRBD1. The germline gives CDR1 SGHRS, CDR2 YFSETQ. CDR3 length equals 11 residues. The variable domain in full, with the rest retrieved from reference TRBV5-1 and TRBJ2-7, is KAGVTQTPRYLIKTRGQQVTLSCSPISGHRSVSWYQQTPGQGLQFLFEYFSETQRNKGNFPGRFSGRQFSNSRSEMNVSTLELGDSALYLCASRGTGEQYFGPGTRLTVT.

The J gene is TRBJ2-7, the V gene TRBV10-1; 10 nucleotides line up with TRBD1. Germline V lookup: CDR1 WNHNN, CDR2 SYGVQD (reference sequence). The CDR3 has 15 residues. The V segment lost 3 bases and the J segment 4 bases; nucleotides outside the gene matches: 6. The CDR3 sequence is CASSDTGTGEYEQYF. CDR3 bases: TGCGCCAGCAGTGACACGGGGACAGGGGAATACGAGCAGTACTTC.

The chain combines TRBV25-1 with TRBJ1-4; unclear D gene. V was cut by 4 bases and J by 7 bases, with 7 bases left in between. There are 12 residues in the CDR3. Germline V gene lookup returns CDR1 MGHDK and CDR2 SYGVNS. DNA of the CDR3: TGTGCCAGCAGTGGGGAGGTTGAAAAACTGTTTTTT. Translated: CASSGEVEKLFF.

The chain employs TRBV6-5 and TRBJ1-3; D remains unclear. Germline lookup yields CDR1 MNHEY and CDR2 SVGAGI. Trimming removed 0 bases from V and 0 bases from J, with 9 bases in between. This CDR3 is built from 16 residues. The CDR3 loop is CASSYSGSHSGNTIYF. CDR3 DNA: TGTGCCAGCAGTTACTCGGGCAGTCACTCTGGAAACACCATATATTTT.

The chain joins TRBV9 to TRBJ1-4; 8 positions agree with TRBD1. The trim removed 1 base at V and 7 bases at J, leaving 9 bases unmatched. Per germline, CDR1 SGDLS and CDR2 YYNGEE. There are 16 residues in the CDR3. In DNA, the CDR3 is TGTGCCAGCAGCGTAAATCCAGGGGGCATGGGTGAAAAACTGTTTTTT. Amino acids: CASSVNPGGMGEKLFF. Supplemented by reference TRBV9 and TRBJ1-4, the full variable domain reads DSGVTQTPKHLITATGQRVTLRCSPRSGDLSVYWYQQSLDQGLQFLIQYYNGEERAKGNILERFSAQQFPDLHSELNLSSLELGDSALYFCASSVNPGGMGEKLFFGSGTQLSVL.

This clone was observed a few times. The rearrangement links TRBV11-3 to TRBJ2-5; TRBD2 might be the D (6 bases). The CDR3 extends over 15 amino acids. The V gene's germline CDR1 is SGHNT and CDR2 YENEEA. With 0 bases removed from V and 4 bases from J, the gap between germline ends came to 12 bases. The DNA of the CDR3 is TGTGCCAGCAGCTTAGATTTTAGGGGAGGAGAGACCCAGTACTTC. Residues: CASSLDFRGGETQYF.

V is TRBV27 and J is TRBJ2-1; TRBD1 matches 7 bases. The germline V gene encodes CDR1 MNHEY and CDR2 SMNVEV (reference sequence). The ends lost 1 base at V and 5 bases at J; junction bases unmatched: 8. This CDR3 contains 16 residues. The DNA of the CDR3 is TGTGCCAGCAGTTTATATAGAGGGGGCGCTGACAATGAGCAGTTCTTC. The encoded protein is CASSLYRGGADNEQFF.

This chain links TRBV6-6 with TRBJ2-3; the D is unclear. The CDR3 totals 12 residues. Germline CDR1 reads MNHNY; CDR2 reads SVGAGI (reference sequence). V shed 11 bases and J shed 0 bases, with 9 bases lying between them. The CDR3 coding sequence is TGTGCCGGATCGGACAGCACAGATACGCAGTATTTT. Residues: CAGSDSTDTQYF.

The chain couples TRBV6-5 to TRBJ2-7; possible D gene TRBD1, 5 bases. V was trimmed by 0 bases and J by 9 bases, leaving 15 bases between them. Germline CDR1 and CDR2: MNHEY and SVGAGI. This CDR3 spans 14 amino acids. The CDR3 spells CASSYSNSGKGQYF. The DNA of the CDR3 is TGTGCCAGCAGTTACTCGAACTCAGGGAAGGGGCAGTACTTC.

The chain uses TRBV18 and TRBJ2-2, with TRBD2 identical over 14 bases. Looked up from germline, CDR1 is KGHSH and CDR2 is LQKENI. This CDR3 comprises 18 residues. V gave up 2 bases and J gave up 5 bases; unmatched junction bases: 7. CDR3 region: CASSPRGLAGARTGELFF. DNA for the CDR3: TGTGCCAGCTCACCAAGGGGACTAGCGGGAGCCCGAACCGGGGAGCTGTTTTTT.

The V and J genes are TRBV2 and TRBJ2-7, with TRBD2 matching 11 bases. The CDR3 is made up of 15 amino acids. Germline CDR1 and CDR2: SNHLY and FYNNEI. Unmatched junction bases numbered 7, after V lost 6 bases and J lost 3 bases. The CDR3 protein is CASSPLAGGHYEQYF. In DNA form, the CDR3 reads TGTGCCAGCAGCCCCCTAGCGGGGGGACACTACGAGCAGTACTTC.

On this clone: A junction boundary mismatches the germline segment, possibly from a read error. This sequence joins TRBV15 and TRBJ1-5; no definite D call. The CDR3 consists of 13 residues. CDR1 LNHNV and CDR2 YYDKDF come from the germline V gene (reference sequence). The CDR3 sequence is CATSRVGVERPTF. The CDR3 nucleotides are TGTGCCACCAGCAGAGTTGGGGTGGAACGACCTACCTTT. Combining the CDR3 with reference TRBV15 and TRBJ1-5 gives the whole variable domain DAMVIQNPRYQVTQFGKPVTLSCSQTLNHNVMYWYQQKSSQAPKLLFHYYDKDFNNEADTPDNFQSRRPNTSFCFLDIRSPGLGDTAMYLCATSRVGVERPTFGDGTRLSIL.

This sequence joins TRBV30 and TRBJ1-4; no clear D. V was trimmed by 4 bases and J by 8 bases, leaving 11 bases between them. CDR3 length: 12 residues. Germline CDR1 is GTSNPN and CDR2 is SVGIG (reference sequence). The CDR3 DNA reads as TGTGCCTGGAATGGGCTGGACGAAAAACTGTTTTTT. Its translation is CAWNGLDEKLFF.

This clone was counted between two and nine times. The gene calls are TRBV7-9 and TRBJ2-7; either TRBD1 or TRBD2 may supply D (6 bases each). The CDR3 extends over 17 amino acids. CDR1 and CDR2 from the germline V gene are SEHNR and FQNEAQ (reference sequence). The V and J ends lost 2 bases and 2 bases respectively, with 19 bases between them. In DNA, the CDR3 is TGTGCCAGCAGCTTATGGGGGGCAGGGACCGTGACCTACGAGCAGTACTTC. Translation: CASSLWGAGTVTYEQYF.

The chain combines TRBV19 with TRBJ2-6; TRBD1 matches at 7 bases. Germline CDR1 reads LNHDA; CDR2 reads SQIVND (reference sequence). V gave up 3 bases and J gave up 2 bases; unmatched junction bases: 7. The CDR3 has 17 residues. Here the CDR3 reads CASSIGQGVAGANVLTF. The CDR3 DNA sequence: TGTGCCAGTAGTATTGGCCAGGGGGTCGCTGGGGCCAACGTCCTGACTTTC.